This is a list of T cell receptor beta chains from one sample in a study of patients and donors after allogeneic stem cell transplantation. TCRdb fed the RT-PCR reads into MiXCR, producing one record per CDR3 protein. The sample lists around 150,000 distinct CDR3 sequences, approximately 30% seen once, with around 3% in the top ten. The material sequenced was blood, either unsorted or a sorted T cell fraction (not recorded which). These receptors were obtained from a human donor who was either an allogeneic HSCT recipient or a stem cell or donor lymphocyte infusion donor (not recorded which). It is not recorded whose cells these are; they may come from a transplant donor. Both conserved end residues are part of each CDR3. A D gene is named only where the DNA matches it firmly. Expanded clones are given a class, and other clones once, few, many or no size at all.

abundance	len	v_gene	d_gene	j_gene	CDR3nt	CDR3aa
NA	15	TRBV5-1	TRBD2	TRBJ2-1	TGCGCCAGCAGTCTAGCGGGAAGGTCCTACAATGAGCAGTTCTTC	CASSLAGRSYNEQFF
NA	15	TRBV5-1	NA	TRBJ1-1	TGCGCCAGCAGCTCAAGGGGAAAGTCTGGGACTGAAGCTTTCTTT	CASSSRGKSGTEAFF
NA	13	TRBV29-1	TRBD1	TRBJ2-3	TGCAGCGTTGTTGGACAGGGATTAGATACGCAGTATTTT	CSVVGQGLDTQYF
many	14	TRBV10-3	NA	TRBJ1-1	TGTGCCATCAGTGCGGTAGGGATGAACACTGAAGCTTTCTTT	CAISAVGMNTEAFF
few	15	TRBV5-1	NA	TRBJ1-6	TGCGCCAGCAGCTTGAGGACCCCCAGGGATTCACCCCTCCACTTT	CASSLRTPRDSPLHF
NA	13	TRBV20-1	NA	TRBJ2-2	TGCAGTGCCAATCGGGCAAACACCGGGGAGCTGTTTTTT	CSANRANTGELFF
NA	11	TRBV10-3	NA	TRBJ1-2	TGTGCCATCAGTGGTAACTATGGCTACACCTTC	CAISGNYGYTF
many	15	TRBV12-3/TRBV12-4	TRBD1	TRBJ1-2	TGTGCCAGCAGTCCTCGGACAGGTGATTTACACGGCTACACCTTC	CASSPRTGDLHGYTF
NA	13	TRBV7-2	NA	TRBJ1-6	TGTGCCAGCAGCTTAATTGGGGGCTCACCCCTCCACTTT	CASSLIGGSPLHF
NA	17	TRBV25-1	TRBD1	TRBJ1-1	TGTGCCAGCAGTGAATATTGGACAGGGGCGGTGAACACTGAAGCTTTCTTT	CASSEYWTGAVNTEAFF
NA	10	TRBV20-1	NA	TRBJ2-1	TGCAGTGCTAGTAGTGTACCGCAGTTCTTC	CSASSVPQFF
NA	12	TRBV28	TRBD1	TRBJ2-7	TGTGCCAGCAGAGGGACAGTGTACGAGCAGTACTTC	CASRGTVYEQYF
NA	14	TRBV7-9	NA	TRBJ1-4	TGTGCCAGCACCATGGGGGCAACTAATGAAAAACTGTTTTTT	CASTMGATNEKLFF
NA	12	TRBV7-9	NA	TRBJ1-6	TGTGCCAGCAGCTTAGGCTGGGGCACCCTCCACTTT	CASSLGWGTLHF
NA	9	TRBV9	NA	TRBJ2-1	TGTGCCAGCAGCCCCCGTGGGGGCTTC	CASSPRGGF
NA	16	TRBV20-1	TRBD2	TRBJ2-1	TGCAGTGCTAGAGATCTTAGGGAACTAGCGGGTCATGAGCAGTTCTTC	CSARDLRELAGHEQFF
NA	15	TRBV10-3	NA	TRBJ1-2	TGTGCCATCAGAGATGCAGTCTTCTCTAACTATGGCTACACCTTC	CAIRDAVFSNYGYTF
NA	16	TRBV12-3/TRBV12-4	NA	TRBJ2-5	TGTGCCAGCAGTCCTAACCCTGGACGAAGCCAAGAGACCCAGTACTTC	CASSPNPGRSQETQYF
NA	14	TRBV12-3/TRBV12-4	NA	TRBJ2-7	TGTGCCAGCAGTTTAGCGGGGAGGATCGACGAGCAGTACTTC	CASSLAGRIDEQYF
NA	13	TRBV29-1	NA	TRBJ1-4	TGCAGCGGGGTTCTGGGAGCTAATGAAAAACTGTTTTTT	CSGVLGANEKLFF
NA	14	TRBV29-1	TRBD2	TRBJ2-7	TGCAGCGCACGACTAGCGGTCAGCTCCTACGAGCAGTACTTC	CSARLAVSSYEQYF
NA	15	TRBV11-2	NA	TRBJ1-5	TGTGCCAGCAGCTCGGGACACTCGTTGAATCAGCCCCAGCATTTT	CASSSGHSLNQPQHF
NA	16	TRBV7-2	NA	TRBJ1-2	TGTGCCAGCAGCACCCCCGCACAGGGACCTAACTATGGCTACACCTTC	CASSTPAQGPNYGYTF
NA	14	TRBV19	TRBD1	TRBJ2-5	TGTGCCAGTAGTATGGGACAGGGGCTAGGGACCCAGTACTTC	CASSMGQGLGTQYF
few	13	TRBV6-1	NA	TRBJ1-5	TGTGCCAGCGGGGGACGGGGCAATCAGCCCCAGCATTTT	CASGGRGNQPQHF
NA	14	TRBV20-1	TRBD2	TRBJ2-1	TGCAGTGCTAGGACTAGCGGGGTGAGGGGAGAGCAGTTCTTC	CSARTSGVRGEQFF
few	14	TRBV6-5	NA	TRBJ1-5	TGTGCCAGCAGGACCGGGCCCTACAATCAGCCCCAGCATTTT	CASRTGPYNQPQHF
few	12	TRBV27	TRBD2	TRBJ2-1	TGTGCCAGCAGGAGCCCGGGACTAGAGCAGTTCTTC	CASRSPGLEQFF
NA	13	TRBV30	NA	TRBJ2-1	TGTGCCTACCACCCCGGGGTAGGGACCAAGCAGTTCTTC	CAYHPGVGTKQFF
many	16	TRBV7-2	TRBD1	TRBJ1-3	TGTGCCAGCAGCTTAGCCGGACAGGGAACTGGAAACACCATATATTTT	CASSLAGQGTGNTIYF
NA	15	TRBV7-2	NA	TRBJ2-5	TGTGCCAGCAGCTTATTGGCTAGCAGCCAAGAGACCCAGTACTTC	CASSLLASSQETQYF
NA	13	TRBV10-3	NA	TRBJ2-7	TGTGCCATCCTCCTCTCCCCCTCCTACGAGCAGTACTTC	CAILLSPSYEQYF
NA	13	TRBV4-3	NA	TRBJ2-5	TGCGCCAGCAGCCCAAGGCTTCGAGAGACCCAGTACTTC	CASSPRLRETQYF
NA	17	TRBV12-3/TRBV12-4	TRBD2	TRBJ2-4	TGTGCCAGCAGTCCAGGGACTAGCGGGAGAGCCAAAAACATTCAGTACTTC	CASSPGTSGRAKNIQYF
NA	15	TRBV28	TRBD1	TRBJ1-5	TGTGCCAGCAGCCCCCAGGGGGTCCTCAATCAGCCCCAGCATTTT	CASSPQGVLNQPQHF
NA	15	TRBV7-6	TRBD2	TRBJ2-4	TGTGCCCCAAGGTGGGGGGGTCGGTCCAAAAACATTCAGTACTTC	CAPRWGGRSKNIQYF
few	14	TRBV9	NA	TRBJ2-5	TGTGCCAGCAGCGCCCTTGATCTGGGGGAGACCCAGTACTTC	CASSALDLGETQYF
NA	15	TRBV18	NA	TRBJ2-5	TGTGCCAGCTCACCACAATGGTCGTACCAAGAGACCCAGTACTTC	CASSPQWSYQETQYF
few	12	TRBV6-5	TRBD1	TRBJ1-1	TGTGCCAGCAGCCAGGACAGGTTTGAAGCTTTCTTT	CASSQDRFEAFF
many	14	TRBV12-3/TRBV12-4	NA	TRBJ2-1	TGTGCCAGCAGTTTAGACTACCCATACAATGAGCAGTTCTTC	CASSLDYPYNEQFF
many	13	TRBV5-6	NA	TRBJ1-4	TGTGCCAGCAGCTTGGGGCTCGAGTTGGATTTGTTTTTT	CASSLGLELDLFF
many	12	TRBV6-1	TRBD1	TRBJ1-2	TGTGCCAGCAGCGGGACAGGGTATGGCTACACCTTC	CASSGTGYGYTF
NA	15	TRBV12-3/TRBV12-4	NA	TRBJ1-5	TGTGCCAGCAGTTTACGGGGTGTAGTCAATCAGCCCCAGCATTTT	CASSLRGVVNQPQHF
NA	15	TRBV12-3/TRBV12-4	NA	TRBJ1-1	TGTGCCAGCAGTCCTTGGGGGGGGATGAACACTGAAGCTTTCTTT	CASSPWGGMNTEAFF
many	13	TRBV27	NA	TRBJ1-5	TGTGCCACCAGGCAGAGCGGCAATCAGCCCCAGCATTTT	CATRQSGNQPQHF
few	16	TRBV7-2	NA	TRBJ1-2	TGTGCCAGCAGCTCAGGAGGGTACAGGGTATTAGATGGCTACACCTTC	CASSSGGYRVLDGYTF
NA	15	TRBV4-3	NA	TRBJ1-1	TGCGCCAGCAGCCAAGAAATCAGCATGAACACTGAAGCTTTCTTT	CASSQEISMNTEAFF
NA	18	TRBV4-1	TRBD2	TRBJ2-7	TGCGCCAGCAGCCAAGAACCTAGCGGGGGCCCAGATTCCTACGAGCAGTACTTC	CASSQEPSGGPDSYEQYF
NA	15	TRBV28	NA	TRBJ2-2	TGTGCCAGCAGTTTTTGGCGGTTAACAATCGGGGAGCTGTTTTTT	CASSFWRLTIGELFF
many	13	TRBV5-4	NA	TRBJ1-6	TGTGCCAGCAGCTTTACGGAGAATTCACCCCTCCACTTT	CASSFTENSPLHF
NA	16	TRBV6-6	NA	TRBJ2-7	TGTGCCAGCAGTTACTCAGGTTGGCCGAGCTCCTACGAGCAGTACTTC	CASSYSGWPSSYEQYF